What follows are 18 T cell receptor beta chains derived from one specimen sequenced in a study of a mutant IDH1 vaccine in newly diagnosed glioma. Sequencing was performed with immunoSEQ multiplex PCR; in TCRdb, only in-frame clones are kept and a portion is missing. The table records 40,000 to 55,000 clones, over 75% of them present only once. Their antigen targets remain unknown. Time point denoted: week 5, during vaccination. Each vaccine dose was 300 ug of mutant IDH1 20-mer peptide, with topical imiquimod. The material sequenced was PBMCs, taken from a glioma patient whose treatment included an IDH1 peptide vaccine. The receptors here all came from a man aged 45-65 years with glioma.

In this sample, this clone turned up once. The DNA of the CDR3 is TGCGCCAGCAGCTTGGACTGGGCATATGGCTACACCTTC. It is translated as CASSLDWAYGYTF. The rearrangement uses TRBV5-1 and TRBJ1-2; D gene ambiguous. V was shortened by 0 bases and J by 5 bases, with 8 bases between the two germline ends. CDR1 is SGHRS, CDR2 YFSETQ, per germline. This CDR3 has 13 residues.

The V and J genes are TRBV10-3 and TRBJ1-5; possible D gene TRBD1, 6 bases. The CDR3 is made up of 13 amino acids. Trimming left V 5 bases short and J 5 bases short, with 10 bases between. The germline gives CDR1 ENHRY, CDR2 SYGVKD. The CDR3 sequence: CAISSNRDQPQHF. The CDR3 nucleotides read TGTGCCATCAGTTCAAACAGGGATCAGCCCCAGCATTTT.

The chain couples TRBV30 to TRBJ1-6; the match to TRBD1 covers 10 bases. Germline CDR1 reads GTSNPN; CDR2 reads SVGIG (reference sequence). The CDR3 has 15 residues. The V segment lost 7 bases and the J segment 2 bases; nucleotides outside the gene matches: 5. The CDR3 protein is CASGQGVTYNSPLHF. In DNA, the CDR3 is TGTGCCTCAGGACAGGGGGTCACCTATAATTCACCCCTCCACTTT.

This rearrangement joins TRBV9 to TRBJ1-3, with D maybe TRBD1 (6 bases). The CDR3 contains 15 residues. Germline V gene data show CDR1 as SGDLS and CDR2 as YYNGEE. The V and J ends lost 4 bases and 3 bases respectively, with 14 bases between them. The CDR3 reads CASSKGETSGNTIYF. Written as DNA, the CDR3 is TGTGCCAGCAGCAAGGGGGAGACAAGTGGAAACACCATATATTTT.

The chain couples TRBV6-4 to TRBJ2-1, with 8 bases fitting TRBD2. This CDR3 has 11 amino acids. Germline-derived CDR1 and CDR2 are MRHNA and SNTAGT. V lost 10 bases and J lost 12; bases outside the gene matches: 8. CDR3 bases: TGTGCCACCTCCTCCGGGACTAGGCAGTTCTTC. This codes for CATSSGTRQFF.

The chain employs TRBV9 and TRBJ2-5; D possibly corresponds to TRBD2 (5 bases). The CDR3 has 14 residues. Looked up from germline, CDR1 is SGDLS and CDR2 is YYNGEE. V dropped 2 bases and J dropped 3 bases, with 11 bases sitting between them. DNA for the CDR3: TGTGCCAGCAGCGTTGGGAGTGGGAAAGAGACCCAGTACTTC. It translates to CASSVGSGKETQYF.

This chain connects TRBV7-6 to TRBJ2-7, with 12 bases aligning to TRBD1. Germline V lookup: CDR1 SGHVS, CDR2 FNYEAQ. The CDR3 is made up of 15 amino acids. The ends lost 1 base at V and 6 bases at J; junction bases unmatched: 4. The CDR3 here is CASSLVGTGGGEQYF. For the CDR3, the DNA is TGTGCCAGCAGCTTAGTCGGGACAGGGGGCGGCGAGCAGTACTTC.

The V and J genes are TRBV5-1 and TRBJ2-7; D may be TRBD2 (6 bases). The CDR3 has 13 amino acids. Trimming left V 3 bases short and J 5 bases short, with 12 bases between. Germline CDR1 is SGHRS and CDR2 is YFSETQ. CDR3 DNA sequence: TGCGCCAGCAGCTCAGGACCGGGGGACGAGCAGTACTTC. This codes for CASSSGPGDEQYF.

The chain joins TRBV6-5 to TRBJ1-2, with D possibly matching TRBD1 (6 bases). Germline lookup yields CDR1 MNHEY and CDR2 SVGAGI. The CDR3 covers 14 residues. Trimming left V 5 bases short and J 2 bases short, with 12 bases between. The CDR3 coding sequence is TGTGCCAGCAGTACCTACAGGGACAACTATGGCTACACCTTC. Translating it yields CASSTYRDNYGYTF.

This clone was counted between two and nine times. The V gene is TRBV6-5, the J gene TRBJ1-2; D unresolved. The V gene's germline CDR1 is MNHEY and CDR2 SVGAGI. V was pared by 5 bases and J by 5 bases, with 12 bases between. The CDR3 has 13 residues. The CDR3: CASSPDTMYGYTF. The CDR3 coding sequence is TGTGCCAGCAGTCCCGACACAATGTATGGCTACACCTTC.

This chain links TRBV5-1 with TRBJ2-5, with D tentatively TRBD1 or TRBD2 (5 bases each). The CDR3 contains 14 residues. Trimming removed 1 base from V and 5 bases from J, with 12 bases in between. Germline CDR1 is SGHRS and CDR2 is YFSETQ. The CDR3, as DNA: TGCGCCAGCAGCTTGTTTGGGACGGGCGAGACCCAGTACTTC. This encodes CASSLFGTGETQYF.

The J gene is TRBJ2-4, the V gene TRBV4-3; 9 nucleotides match TRBD2. Trimming at V came to 0 bases and at J to 8 bases, leaving 11 bases not matched to a gene. This CDR3 contains 17 residues. The V gene's germline CDR1 is LGHNA and CDR2 YSLEER. The CDR3, as DNA: TGCGCCAGCAGCCAAGATCTCCCTAGCGGGAAGGGAGACATTCAGTACTTC. Its translation is CASSQDLPSGKGDIQYF.

In its sample, this clone was seen a few times. Here the CDR3 reads CASSLGQGATNEKLFF. The CDR3 DNA follows: TGCGCCAGCAGCTTGGGGCAGGGTGCAACTAATGAAAAACTGTTTTTT. The chain carries TRBV5-1 and TRBJ1-4, with a tentative D call TRBD1 (5 bases). Germline CDR1 is SGHRS and CDR2 is YFSETQ. CDR3 length: 16 amino acids. V was clipped by 0 bases and J by 0 bases, with 9 bases between them.

This chain connects TRBV19 to TRBJ2-3, with D unclear. In germline, CDR1 is LNHDA, CDR2 SQIVND (reference sequence). The CDR3 is 16 amino acids. Trimming cost V 1 base and J 1 base, with 12 bases left between them. DNA for the CDR3: TGTGCCAGTAGTATAGGGGGAAACAGAGGCACAGATACGCAGTATTTT. Protein sequence: CASSIGGNRGTDTQYF.

This clone was detected a few times. The chain combines TRBV27 with TRBJ1-1; possibly TRBD1 for D (5 bases). V gave up 3 bases and J gave up 7 bases, with 12 bases separating them. The CDR3 has 13 amino acids. The germline V gene has CDR1 MNHEY and CDR2 SMNVEV (reference sequence). DNA of the CDR3: TGTGCCAGCAGTTTTAAAACAGGTGTTGAAGCTTTCTTT. This translates into CASSFKTGVEAFF.

The count of this clone is one. The chain joins TRBV7-9 to TRBJ2-1, with D tentatively TRBD1 or TRBD2 (6 bases each). The CDR3 is 14 amino acids. Per the germline V gene, CDR1 is SEHNR and CDR2 is FQNEAQ (reference sequence). The ends were cut back, 10 bases at V and 3 bases at J, with 16 bases in the middle. The CDR3 is CATMEGGSYNEQFF. CDR3 sequence (DNA): TGTGCCACTATGGAGGGGGGTAGCTACAATGAGCAGTTCTTC.

The chain has TRBV7-8 and TRBJ1-2; D gene unclear. This CDR3 spans 14 amino acids. CDR1 and CDR2 from the germline V gene are SGHVS and FQNEAQ. The V and J ends lost 8 bases and 2 bases respectively, with 15 bases between them. In nucleotides, the CDR3 is TGTGCCAGCTCGTATGGAGTCGCCAACTATGGCTACACCTTC. The encoded protein is CASSYGVANYGYTF.

The chain has TRBV14 and TRBJ2-7; 7 positions agree with TRBD2. The CDR3 totals 15 residues. Per the germline V gene, CDR1 is SGHDN and CDR2 is FVKESK. V gave up 4 bases and J gave up 2 bases; unmatched junction bases: 8. The CDR3 DNA is TGTGCCAGCAGCCGGTCTCCGGGGGGAGCCTACGAGCAGTACTTC. Amino acids: CASSRSPGGAYEQYF.